This T cell receptor beta chain originates from a study of cytomegalovirus exposure and HLA in healthy donors. Study in general: Unique TCRs from HLA-typed donors, around 79 million of them, were held in an early data release.

In the PCR, 60 Vbeta and 13 Jbeta primers were used. The repertoire was sequenced with immunoSEQ multiplex PCR; TCRdb's copy has only in-frame clones and lacks some. The sample shows fewer than 200,000 clones, around 80% of them seen only once. V gave up 2 bases and J gave up 2 bases; unmatched junction bases: 4. The CDR3 runs 16 residues. Looked up from germline, CDR1 is SGHTA and CDR2 is FQGTGA. What was sequenced was PBMCs. The chain carries TRBV7-3 and TRBJ2-3; 10 bases fit TRBD2. The clonotype comes from a woman between 50 and 59 years old in good health and CMV-seropositive. The CDR3 is CASSLQLAGPTDTQYF. CDR3 in DNA: TGTGCCAGCAGCTTACAACTAGCGGGGCCCACAGATACGCAGTATTTT.